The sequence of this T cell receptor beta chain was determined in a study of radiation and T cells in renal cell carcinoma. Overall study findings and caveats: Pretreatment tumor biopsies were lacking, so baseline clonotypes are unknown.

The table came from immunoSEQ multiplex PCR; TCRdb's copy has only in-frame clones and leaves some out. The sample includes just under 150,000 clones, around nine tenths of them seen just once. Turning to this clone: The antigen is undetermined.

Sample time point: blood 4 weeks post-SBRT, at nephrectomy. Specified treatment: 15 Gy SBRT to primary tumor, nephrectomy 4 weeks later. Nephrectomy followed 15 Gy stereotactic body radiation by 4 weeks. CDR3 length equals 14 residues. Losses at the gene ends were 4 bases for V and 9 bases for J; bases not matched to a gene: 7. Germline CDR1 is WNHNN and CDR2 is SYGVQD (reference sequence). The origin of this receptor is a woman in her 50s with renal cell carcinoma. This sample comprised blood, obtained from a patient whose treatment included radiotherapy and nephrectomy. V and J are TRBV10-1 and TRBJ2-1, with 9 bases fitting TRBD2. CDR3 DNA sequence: TGCGCCAGCAGTGTGATAGCGGGGGAAGGTGAGCAGTTCTTC. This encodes CASSVIAGEGEQFF.